Below, 10 T cell receptor beta chains from the same sample are listed, as sequenced in a study of blood T cell repertoires in COVID-19. TCRdb keeps only in-frame clones here, not all; method: immunoSEQ multiplex PCR. The sample lists about 440,000 clones; approximately 90% were seen once. Material for sequencing was peripheral blood. The receptors stem from a woman between 45 and 60 years old with COVID-19, enrolled during active disease.

As to this clone: The sample carries other DNA sequences with the same CDR3. The rearrangement uses TRBV3-1 (or the pseudogene TRBV3-2) and TRBJ1-1, with D unresolved. Germline V gives CDR1 LGHDT, CDR2 YNNKEL (reference sequence). Trimming stripped 1 base from V and 1 base from J, with 4 bases between. The CDR3 is 13 residues long. The CDR3 nucleotides read TGTGCCAGCAGCCAAGCTCGGAACACTGAAGCTTTCTTT. It specifies CASSQARNTEAFF.

The V call is TRBV28, the J call TRBJ1-4; TRBD1 is a possible D gene (5 bases). Germline CDR1 reads MDHEN; CDR2 reads SYDVKM. The CDR3 has 16 residues. Trimming removed 2 bases from V and 0 bases from J, with 10 bases in between. The CDR3 spells CASSLGGITTNEKLFF. Written as DNA, the CDR3 is TGTGCCAGCAGTTTAGGGGGGATTACAACTAATGAAAAACTGTTTTTT.

This clone was counted between two and nine times. V is TRBV4-1 and J is TRBJ1-1; 10 bases map to TRBD1. CDR3 length: 15 amino acids. The V gene end was trimmed by 4 bases and the J gene end by 4 bases; junction bases not matched to a gene: 6. The germline V gene has CDR1 MGHRA and CDR2 YSYEKL. This CDR3 is CASSLPGTGVTEAFF. The DNA of the CDR3 is TGCGCCAGCAGCCTCCCAGGGACAGGGGTCACTGAAGCTTTCTTT.

The chain links TRBV29-1 to TRBJ1-2, with D possibly being TRBD1 (5 bases). Germline CDR1 SQVTM, CDR2 ANQGSEA. The CDR3 is 12 amino acids. V shed 3 bases and J shed 4 bases, with 9 bases lying between them. The CDR3 region is CSVEGTSYGYTF. CDR3 sequence (DNA): TGCAGCGTTGAGGGGACTAGCTATGGCTACACCTTC.

A single count supports this clone. The chain recombines TRBV6-5 with TRBJ1-3; 7 nucleotides agree with TRBD1. In germline, CDR1 is MNHEY, CDR2 SVGAGI. V dropped 6 bases and J dropped 2; count of bases not matched to a gene: 7. The CDR3 sequence is 15 residues long. The CDR3 nucleotides are TGTGCCAGCAGGCAACAGGGGAGTCCTGGAAACACCATATATTTT. Translation gives CASRQQGSPGNTIYF.

The chain links TRBV27 to TRBJ1-2, with 9 bases matching TRBD1. CDR1 is MNHEY, CDR2 SMNVEV, per germline (reference sequence). The V and J ends lost 4 bases and 0 bases, in that order; junction bases with no gene match: 12. CDR3 length: 18 amino acids. The CDR3 sequence is CASSSKTGQGTTNYGYTF. Written as DNA, the CDR3 is TGTGCCAGCAGTTCCAAAACCGGACAGGGGACTACTAACTATGGCTACACCTTC.

The rearrangement links TRBV6-2 or TRBV6-3 to TRBJ2-1, with D possibly TRBD2 on 6 matching bases. Germline V gene data show CDR1 as MNHEY and CDR2 as SVGEGT. There are 14 residues in the CDR3. Trimming shortened V by 1 base and J by 7 bases, and 11 bases separated the two germline ends. Here the CDR3 reads CASSYLGGSNEQFF. As DNA, the CDR3 is TGTGCCAGCAGTTACTTGGGGGGATCGAATGAGCAGTTCTTC.

The chain links TRBV6-5 to TRBJ1-3, with TRBD1 matching over 10 bases. V shed 5 bases, J shed 2 bases, and the junction held 3 bases outside the gene matches. The CDR3 has 15 residues. Germline V CDR1 and CDR2: MNHEY, SVGAGI. The CDR3, as DNA: TGTGCCAGCAGTCGACAGGGGGCACCTGGAAACACCATATATTTT. Its protein is CASSRQGAPGNTIYF.

This clone was seen a single time. The V and J genes are TRBV20-1 and TRBJ2-5; TRBD1 matches 7 bases. The germline gives CDR1 DFQATT, CDR2 SNEGSKA (reference sequence). The trim removed 3 bases at V and 4 bases at J, leaving 2 bases unmatched. The CDR3 totals 12 residues. CDR3 nucleotides: TGCAGTGCTAGTAAGGGGGCAGAGACCCAGTACTTC. The encoded protein is CSASKGAETQYF.

The chain joins TRBV5-4 to TRBJ1-3, with TRBD1 matching over 8 bases. The CDR3 runs 15 residues. CDR1 is SGHNT and CDR2 is YYREEE in the germline V gene (reference sequence). Germline trimming cut 4 bases from V and 1 base from J; bases unmatched to any gene: 4. CDR3 bases: TGTGCCAGCAGCCTCCAGGGGGCGTCTGGAAACACCATATATTTT. This gives the protein CASSLQGASGNTIYF.